A single sample is the source of the 5 T cell receptor beta chains below, sequenced in a study of blood T cell repertoires in COVID-19. The assay was immunoSEQ multiplex PCR, and TCRdb's table has in-frame clones only and misses some. The sample shows 100,000 to 150,000 clones, about 70% of them seen only once. Sequenced material: peripheral blood. The receptor set was obtained from a woman between 65 and 79 years old with acute or convalescent COVID-19.

The J gene is TRBJ2-1, the V gene TRBV5-1; D ambiguous. V was pared by 0 bases and J by 4 bases, with 8 bases between. CDR1 is SGHRS, CDR2 YFSETQ, per germline. This CDR3 is 14 amino acids long. The CDR3 is CASSLESPYNEQFF. The CDR3 DNA follows: TGCGCCAGCAGCTTGGAATCCCCGTACAATGAGCAGTTCTTC.

This clone has more than one count but fewer than ten. The chain recombines TRBV11-2 with TRBJ1-1; 7 nucleotides line up with TRBD1. The CDR3 sequence is 15 residues long. Looked up from germline, CDR1 is SGHAT and CDR2 is FQNNGV. V lost 0 bases and J lost 3; bases outside the gene matches: 4. The CDR3 bases are TGTGCCAGCAGCTTAGAGGGCAGGGGGGACACTGAAGCTTTCTTT. Protein sequence: CASSLEGRGDTEAFF. The whole variable domain, remainder taken from reference TRBV11-2 and TRBJ1-1, is EAGVAQSPRYKIIEKRQSVAFWCNPISGHATLYWYQQILGQGPKLLIQFQNNGVVDDSQLPKDRFSAERLKGVDSTLKIQPAKLEDSAVYLCASSLEGRGDTEAFFGQGTRLTVV.

This sequence joins TRBV10-3 and TRBJ1-6, with D maybe TRBD1 (6 bases). CDR3 length equals 12 residues. CDR1 is ENHRY, CDR2 SYGVKD, per germline. V lost 8 bases, J lost 10 bases, and 12 bases lay in between. The CDR3 is CAIGQGPSPLHF. The CDR3, as DNA: TGTGCCATCGGTCAGGGGCCGTCACCCCTCCACTTT.

The chain employs TRBV5-1 and TRBJ2-3; D is possibly TRBD2 (5 bases). Germline-derived CDR1 and CDR2 are SGHRS and YFSETQ. The V and J ends lost 0 bases and 0 bases respectively, with 23 bases between them. This CDR3 spans 20 amino acids. The DNA for the CDR3 is TGCGCCAGCAGCTTGGGCACTAGTTTCTCAACTCTTCCTAGCACAGATACGCAGTATTTT. Protein sequence: CASSLGTSFSTLPSTDTQYF.

The chain has TRBV19 and TRBJ2-3; TRBD1 is a possible D gene (6 bases). CDR1 is LNHDA and CDR2 is SQIVND in the germline V gene (reference sequence). Trimming shortened V by 3 bases and J by 7 bases, and 17 bases separated the two germline ends. This CDR3 is built from 15 residues. CDR3 residues: CASSISDSPEHTQYF. The CDR3 DNA is TGTGCCAGTAGTATCTCGGACAGTCCGGAACATACGCAGTATTTT.